What follows are 20 T cell receptor beta chains derived from one specimen sequenced in a study of OX40 agonist ivuxolimab in advanced cancers. Library generation was performed with the immunoSEQ multiplex PCR assay. The source is immuneACCESS, and TCRdb retained only in-frame sequences with V and J called. Part of the clones is not carried over; for the studies checked, unresolved V genes explain less than half of this, and the remainder is unexplained. Within this sample are approximately 87,000 clones, with about 88% of them counted one time only. Of the sample, less than 5% falls within the top ten clones. The starting material was CD4+ or CD8+ T cells sorted from blood, obtained in a trial of the OX40 agonist ivuxolimab. Every receptor here comes from an adult with an advanced solid tumor such as melanoma, head and neck, liver or kidney cancer.

The chain carries TRBV2 and TRBJ2-2; D ambiguous. This CDR3 is built from 16 residues. Germline V gene lookup returns CDR1 SNHLY and CDR2 FYNNEI. V was trimmed by 3 bases and J by 7 bases, leaving 18 bases between them. The CDR3 nucleotides are TGTGCCAGCAGTGAGCGGCAGGTTGGATCGGGCGGGGAGCTGTTTTTT. Translating gives CASSERQVGSGGELFF.

This clone was picked up a small number of times. The chain carries TRBV15 and TRBJ2-1; D is perhaps TRBD2 (5 bases). V lost 3 bases to trimming and J lost 2 bases, with 11 bases between them. Per the germline V gene, CDR1 is LNHNV and CDR2 is YYDKDF (reference sequence). The CDR3 covers 15 residues. CDR3 loop: CATSRGVLAYNEQFF. The CDR3 nucleotides are TGTGCCACCAGCAGGGGAGTGTTGGCCTACAATGAGCAGTTCTTC.

V gene TRBV28 combines with J gene TRBJ1-4; TRBD1 matches at 8 bases. CDR1 MDHEN and CDR2 SYDVKM come from the germline V gene. This CDR3 is built from 15 residues. J lost 8 bases, V lost 5 bases, and 10 bases had no gene match. CDR3 in amino acids: CASSILDRGGEKLFF. CDR3 in DNA: TGTGCCAGCAGTATCCTAGACAGGGGTGGGGAAAAACTGTTTTTT.

The chain's CDR3 is CASRMGEETQYF. For the CDR3, the DNA is TGCGCCAGCCGGATGGGGGAAGAGACCCAGTACTTC. The chain couples TRBV5-1 to TRBJ2-5, with D perhaps assigned TRBD1 or TRBD2 (5 bases each). The ends were cut back, 7 bases at V and 3 bases at J, with 10 bases in the middle. Germline loops: CDR1 SGHRS, CDR2 YFSETQ. The CDR3 sequence is 12 residues long. The variable domain in full, with the rest retrieved from reference TRBV5-1 and TRBJ2-5, is KAGVTQTPRYLIKTRGQQVTLSCSPISGHRSVSWYQQTPGQGLQFLFEYFSETQRNKGNFPGRFSGRQFSNSRSEMNVSTLELGDSALYLCASRMGEETQYFGPGTRLLVL.

V usage is TRBV6-1 and J usage is TRBJ1-5; D gene ambiguous. Per germline, CDR1 MNHNS and CDR2 SASEGT. CDR3 size: 15 residues. V gave up 6 bases and J gave up 2 bases, with 14 bases separating them. CDR3 residues: CASSRNGMGNQPQHF. The CDR3 DNA reads as TGTGCCAGCAGCCGGAACGGTATGGGCAATCAGCCCCAGCATTTT.

This chain connects TRBV18 to TRBJ2-1, with 13 bases aligning to TRBD2. CDR3 length: 15 amino acids. CDR1 and CDR2 (germline): KGHSH, LQKENI. V was pared by 7 bases and J by 5 bases, with 5 bases of the junction left unmatched. As DNA, the CDR3 is TGTGCCAGCTTAGCAGGACTAGCGGGAGACAATGAGCAGTTCTTC. It codes for CASLAGLAGDNEQFF.

This rearrangement joins TRBV5-1 to TRBJ1-3; D is unclear. CDR1 is SGHRS, CDR2 YFSETQ, per germline. V shed 2 bases and J shed 0 bases, with 3 bases lying between them. The CDR3 is 13 residues long. The CDR3 spells CASSFDSGNTIYF. The CDR3 bases are TGCGCCAGCAGCTTCGACTCTGGAAACACCATATATTTT. Drawing the rest from reference TRBV5-1 and TRBJ1-3, the complete variable domain is KAGVTQTPRYLIKTRGQQVTLSCSPISGHRSVSWYQQTPGQGLQFLFEYFSETQRNKGNFPGRFSGRQFSNSRSEMNVSTLELGDSALYLCASSFDSGNTIYFGEGSWLTVV.

The CDR3, as DNA: TGTGCCAGTAGTCTCTGGACTAGCCACCCTGGGCAAGAGACCCAGTACTTC. Protein product: CASSLWTSHPGQETQYF. J is TRBJ2-5 and V is TRBV19; TRBD2 matches 8 bases. The CDR3 runs to 17 residues. Germline CDR1 LNHDA, CDR2 SQIVND (reference sequence). J lost 2 bases, V lost 5 bases, and 13 bases had no gene match.

The chain employs TRBV5-8 and TRBJ2-7; D call uncertain. Germline V gives CDR1 SGHTS, CDR2 YDEGEE. This CDR3 has 12 amino acids. Trimming pared 0 bases from V and 6 bases from J, leaving 7 bases between. CDR3 amino acids: CASSLGGLEQYF. CDR3 sequence (DNA): TGTGCCAGCAGCTTGGGGGGTCTCGAGCAGTACTTC.

J is TRBJ1-3 and V is TRBV28, with unresolved D. This CDR3 region has 13 residues. Germline assignment: CDR1 MDHEN and CDR2 SYDVKM. The germline V and J ends were trimmed by 4 bases and 7 bases, with 11 bases remaining between them. The DNA of the CDR3 is TGTGCCAGCAGTTCACTGATCGGGAACACCATATATTTT. Encoded protein: CASSSLIGNTIYF.

The sample holds one count of this clone. This sequence joins TRBV30 and TRBJ1-1; tentatively, D is TRBD1 (5 bases). Trimming left V 8 bases short and J 5 bases short, with 15 bases between. CDR3 size: 12 residues. Germline V gene sequence: CDR1 GTSNPN, CDR2 SVGIG (reference sequence). The CDR3 DNA reads as TGTGCCGGAAACACAGGATGGACTGAAGCTTTCTTT. Translated: CAGNTGWTEAFF.

In regard to this clone: One end of the junction is discordant with germline, which a read error may explain. V is TRBV2 and J is TRBJ2-6; D not certain. Germline CDR1 SNHLY, CDR2 FYNNEI. The CDR3 runs to 14 residues. The CDR3 loop is CVSSDLSGANVLTF. CDR3 nucleotides: TGTGTCAGCAGTGACCTGTCTGGGGCCAACGTCCTGACTTTC.

This chain connects TRBV4-1 to TRBJ1-2; perhaps TRBD1 as D (5 bases). Germline values: CDR1 MGHRA, CDR2 YSYEKL. Trimming pared 5 bases from V and 6 bases from J, leaving 22 bases between. This CDR3 spans 16 amino acids. Here the CDR3 DNA reads TGCGCCAGCAGCGCCACAAATCACAGGTCGGAGAATGGCTACACCTTC. Amino acid sequence: CASSATNHRSENGYTF.

This clone has just one count. The rearrangement uses TRBV30 and TRBJ1-2; 7 bases agree with TRBD1. The CDR3 consists of 12 residues. J was trimmed by 4 bases and V by 7 bases; bases with no gene match: 6. Germline assignment: CDR1 GTSNPN and CDR2 SVGIG (reference sequence). CDR3 bases: TGTGCCTTTGCAGGGGGGCCCTATGGCTACACCTTC. Amino acid sequence: CAFAGGPYGYTF.

The J gene is TRBJ2-3, the V gene TRBV6-1, with 8 bases that match TRBD2. This CDR3 region has 14 residues. In germline, CDR1 is MNHNS, CDR2 SASEGT. V dropped 8 bases and J dropped 3; count of bases not matched to a gene: 7. This CDR3 is CASVEAGVTDTQYF. In nucleotides, the CDR3 is TGTGCCAGCGTTGAAGCGGGAGTGACAGATACGCAGTATTTT.

This chain uses TRBV7-8 with TRBJ1-1; possible D gene TRBD1, 6 bases. The CDR3 covers 14 residues. Germline CDR1 and CDR2: SGHVS and FQNEAQ. V lost 0 bases and J 10 bases, leaving 15 bases between the germline ends. The CDR3 loop is CASSLAAGGQGAFF. The CDR3 DNA reads as TGTGCCAGCAGCTTAGCTGCCGGGGGCCAGGGAGCTTTCTTT.

The DNA for the CDR3 is TGTGCCAGCAGCCCGACCGGAGGCAATCAGCCCCAGCATTTT. Translation gives CASSPTGGNQPQHF. The chain couples TRBV6-5 to TRBJ1-5; D ambiguous. The V gene lost 6 bases and the J gene lost 2 bases, with 11 bases spanning the gap. This CDR3 is 14 amino acids long. Per the germline V gene, CDR1 is MNHEY and CDR2 is SVGAGI.

CDR3 nucleotide sequence: TGTGCCAGCTCAGACAGGGGAAACATTCAGTACTTC. Protein: CASSDRGNIQYF. The V and J genes are TRBV18 and TRBJ2-4; 8 nucleotides align to TRBD1. The CDR3 spans 12 residues. Germline CDR1 KGHSH, CDR2 LQKENI. The J segment lost 6 bases and the V segment lost 5 bases, leaving 0 bases of the junction unmatched.

About this clone: Other DNA sequences in this sample translate to the same CDR3. J is TRBJ2-7 and V is TRBV5-1; 10 nucleotides align to TRBD2. The germline CDR1 and CDR2 sequences are SGHRS and YFSETQ. The CDR3 is made up of 14 amino acids. V shed 0 bases and J 3 bases; nucleotides not matched to a gene: 0. The CDR3: CASSLGTSGYEQYF. CDR3 coding DNA: TGCGCCAGCAGCTTGGGGACTAGCGGCTACGAGCAGTACTTC.

This chain uses TRBV5-3 with TRBJ2-4; 10 bases agree with TRBD2. TRBV5-3 is classed as an ORF, of uncertain function. The CDR3 extends over 18 amino acids. The junction had 11 bases not matched to a gene; V was cut back by 5 bases and J by 0 bases. The CDR3 is CARSIGSGRTQAKNIQYF. CDR3 in DNA: TGTGCCAGAAGTATCGGTAGCGGGAGGACCCAAGCCAAAAACATTCAGTACTTC.